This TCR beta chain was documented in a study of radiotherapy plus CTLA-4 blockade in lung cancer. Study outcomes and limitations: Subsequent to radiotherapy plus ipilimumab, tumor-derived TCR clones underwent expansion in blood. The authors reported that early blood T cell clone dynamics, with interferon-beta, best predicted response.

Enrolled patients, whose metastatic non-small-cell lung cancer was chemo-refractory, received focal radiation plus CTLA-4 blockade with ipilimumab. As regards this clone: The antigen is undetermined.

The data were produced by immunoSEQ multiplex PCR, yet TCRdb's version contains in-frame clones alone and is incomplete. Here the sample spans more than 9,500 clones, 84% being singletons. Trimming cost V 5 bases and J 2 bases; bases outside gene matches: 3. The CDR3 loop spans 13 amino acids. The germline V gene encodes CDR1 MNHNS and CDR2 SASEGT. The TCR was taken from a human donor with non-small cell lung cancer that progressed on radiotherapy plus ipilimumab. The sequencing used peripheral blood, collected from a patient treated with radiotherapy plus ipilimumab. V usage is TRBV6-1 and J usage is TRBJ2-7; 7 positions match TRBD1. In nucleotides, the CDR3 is TGTGCCAGCAGTTCGGGACAGCCCTACGAGCAGTACTTC. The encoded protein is CASSSGQPYEQYF.